This T cell receptor beta chain was observed in a study of blood T cell repertoires in COVID-19. The overall study: COVID-19 samples from acute and convalescent phases originated in the United States, Italy and Spain.

Method: immunoSEQ multiplex PCR; TCRdb's copy keeps in-frame clones and lacks some. The sample shows about 180,000 clones, 82% of them seen only once. Input material: peripheral blood. This sequence originates from a woman aged 80 or over with active or convalescent COVID-19.

DNA of the CDR3: TGCGCCAGCAGCCCCGTGAAGCGGGTCAACAATGAGCAGTTCTTC. Residues: CASSPVKRVNNEQFF. This sequence joins TRBV5-1 and TRBJ2-1; the D gene is possibly TRBD2 (6 bases). Looked up from germline, CDR1 is SGHRS and CDR2 is YFSETQ. V dropped 4 bases and J dropped 5 bases, with 16 bases sitting between them. This CDR3 spans 15 amino acids.